This T cell receptor (beta chain) was found in a study of blood T cell repertoires in COVID-19 (dated by TCRdb to the early 2020s). Describing the broader study: The collaborator samples originated in the United States, Italy and Spain and spanned the acute and convalescent phases of COVID-19. The prospective study material was composed of cDNA or gDNA derived from T cells, B-cell-depleted T cells, or PBMCs. The dataset comprised deeply sampled blood TCRbeta repertoires from subjects exposed to, actively infected with, or recovered from COVID-19. A freely available public database, intended as a resource for researchers studying the immune response to SARS-CoV-2, is where the repertoires were released. The samples were drawn from the first 160 participants of the ongoing ImmuneRACE study and from 1,254 subjects provided by 6 global collaborators. Sample metadata almost always included a de-identified subject ID, COVID-19 status, age in years and sex. Where HLA class I and class II types were available, the types were taken from metadata supplied by the sample provider, not from assay-based typing.

What the authors observed across the whole study: The amount of clinical and demographic metadata varied by source and participant and was provided uncurated.

The CDR3, from cysteine to phenylalanine, totals 15 residues. The kept DNA is CDR3 alone, 45 bases in frame from the first base. Via the germline V gene, CDR1 is KGHSH and CDR2 LQKENI. The junction carries 14 bases between V and J, which are trimmed by 3 bases and 8 bases respectively. Concerning this clone: This clone's antigen is unknown. Base qualities are not at hand, and no much larger clone is one base apart.

Each collaborating institution followed its own protocols to collect whole blood in K2EDTA tubes. For TCRbeta analysis, collaborators shipped samples as frozen whole blood, isolated PBMCs, or DNA extracted from either of those sample types. TCRbeta CDR3 regions were amplified from genomic DNA by means of the immunoSEQ Assay, a bias-controlled multiplex PCR. The study's own analysis went as follows. Nucleated cell counts per sample were estimated from amplification of reference gene primers within the assay. To quantify the absolute abundance of each unique TCRbeta CDR3 rearrangement, sequence reads were collapsed and filtered. For each sample, productive Simpson clonality was calculated as the square root of Simpson's diversity index across productive rearrangements. In its TCRdb copy, this immuneACCESS table keeps in-frame sequences only and misses some clones. Where compared with another copy, unresolved V genes explain less than half of these, and the others have no known cause. Clonal size and the V and J genes are those of that table, whereas D and trimming came from the DNA. The sample table shows fewer than 60,000 clones, and over 80% are seen once. 9.5% to 15% of the sample lies in the top ten.

What was sequenced was peripheral blood. The TCR originated in a human donor with active COVID-19. The donor label of this sample is uncertain. The sequence joins TRBV18 to TRBJ1-6; the best D guess is TRBD1, with 6 bases matching. The sequenced DNA: TGTGCCAGCTCACCCTCGACAGGTTTATATTCACCCCTCCACTTT. Its protein is CASSPSTGLYSPLHF.